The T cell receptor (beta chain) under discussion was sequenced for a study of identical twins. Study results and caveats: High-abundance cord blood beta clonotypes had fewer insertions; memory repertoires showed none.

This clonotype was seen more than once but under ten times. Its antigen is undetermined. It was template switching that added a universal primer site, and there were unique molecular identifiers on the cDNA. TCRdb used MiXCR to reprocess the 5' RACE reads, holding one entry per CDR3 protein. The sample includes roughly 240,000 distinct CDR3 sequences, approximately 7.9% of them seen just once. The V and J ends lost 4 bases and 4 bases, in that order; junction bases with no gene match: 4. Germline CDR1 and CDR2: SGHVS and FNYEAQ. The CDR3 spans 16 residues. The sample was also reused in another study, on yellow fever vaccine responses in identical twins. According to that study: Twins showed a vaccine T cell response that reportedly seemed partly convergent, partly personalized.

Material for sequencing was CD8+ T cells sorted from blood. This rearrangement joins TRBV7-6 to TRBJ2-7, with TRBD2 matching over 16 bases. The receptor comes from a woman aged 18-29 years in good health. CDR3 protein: CASSSGLAGGPYEQYF. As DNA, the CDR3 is TGTGCCAGCAGCTCGGGACTAGCGGGAGGGCCGTACGAGCAGTACTTC.